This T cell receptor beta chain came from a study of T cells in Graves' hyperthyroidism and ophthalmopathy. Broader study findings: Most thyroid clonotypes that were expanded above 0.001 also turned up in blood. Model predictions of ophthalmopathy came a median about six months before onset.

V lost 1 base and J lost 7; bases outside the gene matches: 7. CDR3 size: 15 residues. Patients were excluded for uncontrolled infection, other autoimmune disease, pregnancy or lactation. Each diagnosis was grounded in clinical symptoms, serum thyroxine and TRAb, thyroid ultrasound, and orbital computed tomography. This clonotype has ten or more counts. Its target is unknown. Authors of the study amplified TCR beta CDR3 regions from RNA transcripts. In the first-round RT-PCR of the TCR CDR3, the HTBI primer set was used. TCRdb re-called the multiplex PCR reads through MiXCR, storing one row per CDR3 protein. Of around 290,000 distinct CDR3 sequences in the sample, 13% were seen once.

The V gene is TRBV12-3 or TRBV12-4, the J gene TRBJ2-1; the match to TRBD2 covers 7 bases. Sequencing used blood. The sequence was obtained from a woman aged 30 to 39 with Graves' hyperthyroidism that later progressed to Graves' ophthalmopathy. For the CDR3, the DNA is TGTGCCAGCAGTTTAGGAGCGGGATGGGGGAATGAGCAGTTCTTC. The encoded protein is CASSLGAGWGNEQFF.